Following are 15 T cell receptor beta chains from one sample sequenced in a study of cytomegalovirus exposure and HLA in healthy donors. Clones were sequenced by immunoSEQ multiplex PCR, and TCRdb holds only the in-frame ones, with some missing. The table records under 150,000 clones, just over 85% of them present only once. The sequencing sample was made of PBMCs. The receptors originated from a woman between 18 and 30 years old in good health and CMV-seropositive.

The chain is built from TRBV13 and TRBJ1-3; D not resolved. Trimming left V 5 bases short and J 2 bases short, with 10 bases between. Germline CDR1 PRHDT, CDR2 FYEKMQ (reference sequence). The CDR3 length is 14 residues. The CDR3 is CASSLGVTGNTIYF. CDR3 in DNA: TGTGCCAGCAGCCTTGGAGTTACTGGAAACACCATATATTTT.

The rearrangement uses TRBV5-4 and TRBJ2-7; 7 nucleotides line up with TRBD2. The CDR3 has 15 amino acids. V was clipped by 4 bases and J by 2 bases; unmatched bases: 9. CDR1 is SGHNT and CDR2 is YYREEE in the germline V gene (reference sequence). CDR3 amino acids: CASSPYSAGAYEQYF. The CDR3 DNA follows: TGTGCCAGCAGCCCTTATTCGGCGGGGGCCTACGAGCAGTACTTC.

The J gene is TRBJ2-3, the V gene TRBV6-5, with 8 positions matching TRBD2. The junction had 4 bases not matched to a gene; V was cut back by 2 bases and J by 6 bases. The germline V gene has CDR1 MNHEY and CDR2 SVGAGI. This CDR3 comprises 14 residues. CDR3 in amino acids: CASSYELAEDTQYF. The DNA of the CDR3 is TGTGCCAGCAGTTACGAACTAGCGGAGGATACGCAGTATTTT.

The genes are TRBV5-4 and TRBJ1-1, with D possibly being TRBD1 (5 bases). Germline values: CDR1 SGHNT, CDR2 YYREEE (reference sequence). Trimming removed 0 bases at V and 6 bases at J, with 12 bases between. The CDR3 length is 14 residues. CDR3 sequence reads: CASSLDKGRAEAFF. The CDR3 region has the DNA TGTGCCAGCAGCTTGGACAAGGGCAGGGCTGAAGCTTTCTTT.

The CDR3 DNA follows: TGTGCCAGCAGACCCGACAGCTCTGGGGCCAACGTCCTGACTTTC. As protein: CASRPDSSGANVLTF. V gene TRBV6-4 combines with J gene TRBJ2-6, with D maybe TRBD1 (5 bases). V was cut by 6 bases and J by 0 bases, with 9 bases left in between. Germline CDR1 is MRHNA and CDR2 is SNTAGT. CDR3 size: 15 residues.

V gene TRBV7-9 combines with J gene TRBJ1-6; D is perhaps TRBD1 (6 bases). CDR1 is SEHNR, CDR2 FQNEAQ, per germline (reference sequence). V lost 3 bases to trimming and J lost 7 bases, with 13 bases between them. The CDR3 totals 15 residues. For the CDR3, the DNA is TGTGCCAGCAGCTTGTTTCAGGGGCTGAATTCACCCCTCCACTTT. It is translated as CASSLFQGLNSPLHF.

The rearrangement links TRBV28 to TRBJ1-2; 11 positions match TRBD1. This CDR3 has 16 residues. V was pared by 5 bases and J by 4 bases, with 9 bases of the junction left unmatched. Per germline, CDR1 MDHEN and CDR2 SYDVKM. This CDR3 is CASSALDRGHSYGYTF. Here the CDR3 DNA reads TGTGCCAGCAGTGCCCTGGACAGGGGGCATAGCTATGGCTACACCTTC.

J is TRBJ2-7 and V is TRBV28; 7 bases match TRBD1. The junction had 5 bases not matched to a gene; V was cut back by 6 bases and J by 3 bases. This CDR3 spans 13 amino acids. Germline CDR1 is MDHEN and CDR2 is SYDVKM. CDR3 loop: CASSGTARYEQYF. CDR3 nucleotide sequence: TGTGCCAGCAGCGGGACAGCGCGCTACGAGCAGTACTTC.

This chain links TRBV27 with TRBJ2-1, with 9 bases that match TRBD1. The germline V gene has CDR1 MNHEY and CDR2 SMNVEV (reference sequence). CDR3 length equals 15 residues. V gave up 1 base and J gave up 3 bases; unmatched junction bases: 1. CDR3 bases: TGTGCCAGCAGTTTATACAGGGGGCACTACAATGAGCAGTTCTTC. This encodes CASSLYRGHYNEQFF.

The chain combines TRBV5-6 with TRBJ2-1; 7 bases line up with TRBD1. From germline, CDR1 is SGHDT and CDR2 YYEEEE. V was clipped by 1 base and J by 5 bases; unmatched bases: 9. The length of the CDR3 is 16 residues. The CDR3: CASSLYFTGENNEQFF. As DNA, the CDR3 is TGTGCCAGCAGCTTGTATTTTACAGGGGAAAACAATGAGCAGTTCTTC.

The rearrangement links TRBV6-6 to TRBJ1-4, with 12 bases lining up with TRBD1. The germline CDR1 and CDR2 sequences are MNHNY and SVGAGI (reference sequence). J was trimmed by 7 bases and V by 5 bases; bases with no gene match: 5. This CDR3 comprises 15 residues. The CDR3 region has the DNA TGTGCCAGCAGTGGGACAGGGGGCGCGGGTGAAAAACTGTTTTTT. This sequence encodes CASSGTGGAGEKLFF.

V is TRBV27 and J is TRBJ1-5, with D perhaps TRBD1 (5 bases). The V end lost 4 bases, the J end lost 11 bases, and 9 bases lay between the germline ends. The CDR3 consists of 11 residues. The germline V gene encodes CDR1 MNHEY and CDR2 SMNVEV (reference sequence). The CDR3 reads CASSYKGAQHF. The CDR3 DNA is TGTGCCAGCAGTTACAAAGGGGCCCAGCATTTT.

This clone was recorded a few times. CDR3 sequence reads: CASSFSGNYGYTF. The CDR3 DNA is TGTGCCAGCAGCTTCTCAGGGAACTATGGCTACACCTTC. The chain carries TRBV5-4 and TRBJ1-2, with D possibly TRBD1 on 5 matching bases. V gave up 2 bases and J gave up 2 bases, with 7 bases separating them. Germline CDR1 and CDR2: SGHNT and YYREEE (reference sequence). This CDR3 spans 13 amino acids.

The J gene is TRBJ1-1, the V gene TRBV28; 8 bases are shared with TRBD1. Germline V gene sequence: CDR1 MDHEN, CDR2 SYDVKM. Trimming took 5 bases from V and 1 from J; bases not matched to a gene: 6. CDR3 length: 15 residues. The CDR3 DNA follows: TGTGCCAGCAGTCCGTACAGGGGGAGGAACACTGAAGCTTTCTTT. It specifies CASSPYRGRNTEAFF.

The chain employs TRBV7-2 and TRBJ1-6, with D possibly TRBD1 on 6 matching bases. V lost 1 base and J lost 10, with 11 bases in between. This CDR3 has 14 residues. Per the germline V gene, CDR1 is SGHTA and CDR2 is FQGNSA. CDR3 sequence: CASSLEPGVSPLHF. CDR3 DNA sequence: TGTGCCAGCAGCTTAGAGCCAGGGGTCTCACCCCTCCACTTT.